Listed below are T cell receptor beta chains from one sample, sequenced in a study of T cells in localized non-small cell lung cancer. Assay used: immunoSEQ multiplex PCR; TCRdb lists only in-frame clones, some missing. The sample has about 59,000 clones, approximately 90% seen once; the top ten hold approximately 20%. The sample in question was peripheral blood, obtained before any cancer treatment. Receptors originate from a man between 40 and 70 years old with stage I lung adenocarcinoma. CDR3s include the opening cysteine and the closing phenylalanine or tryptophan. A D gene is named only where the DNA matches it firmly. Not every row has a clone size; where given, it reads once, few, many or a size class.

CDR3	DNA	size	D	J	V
CASSGHVREFNQPQHF	TGTGCCAGCAGCGGACACGTCAGGGAGTTTAATCAGCCCCAGCATTTT	-	-	TRBJ1-5	TRBV5-8
CASSFFGTGKPGELFF	TGTGCCAGCAGTTTTTTCGGGACAGGGAAGCCCGGGGAGCTGTTTTTT	-	TRBD1	TRBJ2-2	TRBV28
CASSQGTANTEAFF	TGTGCCAGCAGCCAAGGGACAGCGAACACTGAAGCTTTCTTT	-	-	TRBJ1-1	TRBV4-2
CASTSGLVGTGELFF	TGCGCCAGCACCTCCGGACTAGTGGGCACCGGGGAGCTGTTTTTT	-	TRBD2	TRBJ2-2	TRBV5-1
CASSHPGQSSYEQYF	TGTGCCAGCAGCCACCCGGGACAGAGCTCCTACGAGCAGTACTTC	-	TRBD1	TRBJ2-7	TRBV11-2
CASGQFLYGYTF	TGTGCCAGCGGACAGTTCCTCTATGGCTACACCTTC	-	-	TRBJ1-2	TRBV27
CASSDGTGLKQYF	TGTGCCAGCAGCGATGGGACAGGGCTTAAGCAGTACTTC	-	TRBD1	TRBJ2-7	TRBV6-5
CAWSSFGTTYYNEQFF	TGTGCCTGGAGTTCTTTTGGGACTACCTACTACAATGAGCAGTTCTTC	-	TRBD2	TRBJ2-1	TRBV30
CASSTNWNTEAFF	TGTGCCAGCTCTACTAATTGGAACACTGAAGCTTTCTTT	-	-	TRBJ1-1	TRBV18
CASSEDLAGVTDTQYF	TGTGCCAGCAGTGAAGATCTAGCGGGAGTCACAGATACGCAGTATTTT	-	TRBD2	TRBJ2-3	TRBV2
CASSLAPGTNEKLFF	TGCGCCAGCAGCTTGGCCCCTGGGACTAATGAAAAACTGTTTTTT	-	-	TRBJ1-4	TRBV5-1
CASSLLRTGGNIQYF	TGTGCCAGCAGCTTACTGCGGACAGGGGGTAACATTCAGTACTTC	-	TRBD1	TRBJ2-4	TRBV11-2
CASSRQAGETYEQYF	TGCGCCAGCAGCCGCCAAGCGGGAGAGACCTACGAGCAGTACTTC	-	TRBD2	TRBJ2-7	TRBV5-1
CASSPGAGLYTDTQYF	TGTGCCAGCAGCCCAGGGGCGGGATTATACACAGATACGCAGTATTTT	-	-	TRBJ2-3	TRBV9
CASSQDPSGRTDTQYF	TGTGCCAGCAGCCAAGATCCAAGCGGGAGAACAGATACGCAGTATTTT	once	TRBD2	TRBJ2-3	TRBV4-2
CASSYSNFPDEQFF	TGTGCCAGCAGTTACTCGAACTTCCCCGATGAGCAGTTCTTC	-	-	TRBJ2-1	TRBV6-5
CASSRTGAGTEAFF	TGTGCCAGCAGTCGGACAGGGGCGGGGACTGAAGCTTTCTTT	few	TRBD1	TRBJ1-1	TRBV6-5
CASSPLNTGELFF	TGTGCCAGCAGCCCCCTAAACACCGGGGAGCTGTTTTTT	-	-	TRBJ2-2	TRBV9
CASSSQWGQGVYEQYF	TGTGCCAGCAGCTCACAATGGGGACAGGGGGTCTACGAGCAGTACTTC	-	TRBD1	TRBJ2-7	TRBV7-2
CASSPGTGMNQPQHF	TGTGCCAGCAGCCCAGGGACGGGGATGAATCAGCCCCAGCATTTT	-	-	TRBJ1-5	TRBV7-2
CASSTGGRGAGAQETQYF	TGTGCCAGTAGTACCGGAGGGAGAGGAGCGGGAGCCCAAGAGACCCAGTACTTC	-	TRBD2	TRBJ2-5	TRBV19
CASSQQTGYEQYF	TGTGCCAGCAGCCAACAGACAGGGTACGAGCAGTACTTC	-	TRBD1	TRBJ2-7	TRBV7-2
CASSERGLYQETQYF	TGTGCCAGCAGTGAACGGGGACTGTACCAAGAGACCCAGTACTTC	-	-	TRBJ2-5	TRBV2
CASSLWGSADTQYF	TGTGCCAGCAGCCTCTGGGGGTCTGCAGATACGCAGTATTTT	once	-	TRBJ2-3	TRBV5-4
CATSRAGIESNQPQHF	TGTGCCACCAGCAGAGCAGGGATCGAAAGCAATCAGCCCCAGCATTTT	-	-	TRBJ1-5	TRBV15
CASSLGQGNTIYF	TGTGCCAGCAGCCTGGGACAAGGAAACACCATATATTTT	-	-	TRBJ1-3	TRBV7-3
CASSTGRGQPQHF	TGTGCCAGCTCCACAGGGAGGGGTCAGCCCCAGCATTTT	once	-	TRBJ1-5	TRBV18
CASRNDRGRGNTEAFF	TGTGCCAGCAGGAACGACAGGGGCAGGGGGAACACTGAAGCTTTCTTT	-	TRBD1	TRBJ1-1	TRBV28
CASSLLGANTYEQYF	TGTGCCAGCAGCCTTTTAGGAGCGAATACCTACGAGCAGTACTTC	-	-	TRBJ2-7	TRBV14
CASSLDPPRGRPKDEQFF	TGTGCCAGCAGCTTAGATCCCCCCCGGGGGAGGCCCAAGGATGAGCAGTTCTTC	-	-	TRBJ2-1	TRBV11-3
CASSLGLAGGPNYNEQFF	TGCGCCAGCAGCTTGGGGCTAGCGGGAGGGCCCAACTACAATGAGCAGTTCTTC	-	TRBD2	TRBJ2-1	TRBV5-1
CASSLDRGQNEQFF	TGCGCCAGCAGCTTGGACAGGGGGCAGAATGAGCAGTTCTTC	few	TRBD1	TRBJ2-1	TRBV5-1
CSVEPIRGLRPDTQYF	TGCAGCGTTGAACCGATCAGGGGTCTCCGTCCGGATACGCAGTATTTT	-	-	TRBJ2-3	TRBV29-1
CASSLGVQINEQFF	TGTGCCAGCAGTCTTGGGGTTCAGATCAATGAGCAGTTCTTC	-	-	TRBJ2-1	TRBV6-5
CASRSDRGDYNSPLHF	TGTGCCAGTAGGAGTGACAGGGGCGACTATAATTCACCCCTCCACTTT	-	TRBD1	TRBJ1-6	TRBV19
CASSPPGQGDYEQYF	TGTGCCAGCAGTCCGCCGGGACAGGGGGACTACGAGCAGTACTTC	-	TRBD1	TRBJ2-7	TRBV6-6
CSVHMDRNTEAFF	TGCAGCGTCCACATGGACAGGAACACTGAAGCTTTCTTT	-	-	TRBJ1-1	TRBV29-1
CASSKGYRETQYF	TGTGCCAGCAGCAAGGGATACAGAGAGACCCAGTACTTC	-	-	TRBJ2-5	TRBV21-1
CASSLANRGRANTGELFF	TGCGCCAGCAGCTTGGCCAACCGCGGGAGGGCGAACACCGGGGAGCTGTTTTTT	-	TRBD2	TRBJ2-2	TRBV5-1
CASSTGQGDHNEQFF	TGCGCCAGCAGCACTGGACAGGGGGATCACAATGAGCAGTTCTTC	-	TRBD1	TRBJ2-1	TRBV5-1
CASSPSGAGRNEKLFF	TGTGCCAGCAGCCCATCTGGAGCCGGGCGGAATGAAAAACTGTTTTTT	-	-	TRBJ1-4	TRBV7-9
CASSPHKTSGGYNEQFF	TGTGCCAGCAGCCCCCACAAGACTAGCGGGGGCTACAATGAGCAGTTCTTC	-	TRBD2	TRBJ2-1	TRBV4-2
CATSTGTSGYNEQFF	TGTGCCACCAGCACGGGGACTAGCGGATACAATGAGCAGTTCTTC	-	TRBD2	TRBJ2-1	TRBV15
CASSPTSGQNIQYF	TGTGCCAGCAGCCCGACTAGCGGTCAAAACATTCAGTACTTC	-	TRBD2	TRBJ2-4	TRBV7-2
CASSEPRGLNQPQHF	TGTGCCAGCAGTGAACCCAGGGGGCTCAATCAGCCCCAGCATTTT	-	TRBD1	TRBJ1-5	TRBV6-1
CASSVRGSYNEQFF	TGTGCCAGCAGCGTGAGGGGGTCTTACAATGAGCAGTTCTTC	-	-	TRBJ2-1	TRBV5-6
CASSRQFQGANYGYTF	TGTGCCAGCAGTCGCCAATTTCAGGGTGCTAACTATGGCTACACCTTC	-	-	TRBJ1-2	TRBV27
CASSTRTHSGDNQPQHF	TGTGCCAGTAGTACACGGACCCACTCCGGGGACAATCAGCCCCAGCATTTT	-	-	TRBJ1-5	TRBV19
CASSLTFTLADTQYF	TGTGCCAGCAGCTTAACTTTCACCTTGGCAGATACGCAGTATTTT	-	-	TRBJ2-3	TRBV7-8
CASSHGDRSEGNEQYF	TGCGCCAGCAGCCATGGCGACCGTAGCGAGGGGAACGAGCAGTACTTC	once	-	TRBJ2-7	TRBV4-1
CASSLAAGETQYF	TGTGCTAGCAGCTTAGCAGCGGGAGAGACCCAGTACTTC	-	-	TRBJ2-5	TRBV7-7
CASSLGAGSTEAFF	TGTGCCAGCAGCTTAGGGGCAGGGAGTACTGAAGCTTTCTTT	-	-	TRBJ1-1	TRBV7-9
CASSPSGLDHNEQFF	TGTGCCAGCAGCCCAAGCGGGCTCGATCACAATGAGCAGTTCTTC	-	-	TRBJ2-1	TRBV7-6
CASSEGRNQPQHF	TGCGCCAGCAGTGAGGGACGGAATCAGCCCCAGCATTTT	-	-	TRBJ1-5	TRBV10-2
CASSELGYNEQFF	TGTGCCAGCAGTGAACTCGGATACAATGAGCAGTTCTTC	-	-	TRBJ2-1	TRBV25-1
CASSERSGGQIYEQYF	TGTGCCAGCAGTGAAAGGAGCGGAGGACAGATCTACGAGCAGTACTTC	-	-	TRBJ2-7	TRBV6-1
CASSLRESGANVLTF	TGTGCCAGCAGCTTACGCGAGTCTGGGGCCAACGTCCTGACTTTC	-	-	TRBJ2-6	TRBV11-3
CASSLGNTYEQYF	TGCGCCAGCAGCTTGGGAAACACCTACGAGCAGTACTTC	-	-	TRBJ2-7	TRBV5-1